The rows below give T cell receptor beta chains drawn from one sample of a study of blood T cells in healthy people across ages. Via MiXCR, TCRdb re-called the 5' RACE reads, giving one row per CDR3 protein. The sample has approximately 800,000 distinct CDR3 sequences; about 56% are singletons. Sequencing was carried out using blood. The receptors stem from a man between 40 and 49 years old in good health. The CDR3 runs from the conserved cysteine through the conserved F or W. A D gene is named only where the DNA matches it firmly. The size field is filled for only some rows; it gives once, few, many or a size class.

clone_size | j_call | d_call | v_call | cdr3_aa | cdr3_nt
few | TRBJ1-2 | TRBD1 | TRBV18 | CASSQRQGANYGYTF | TGTGCCAGCTCACAAAGGCAGGGGGCTAACTATGGCTACACCTTC
few | TRBJ1-2 | TRBD1 | TRBV7-6 | CASSSGGGTGVNYGYTF | TGTGCCAGCAGCTCCGGAGGAGGGACAGGGGTGAACTATGGCTACACCTTC
few | TRBJ2-3 | . | TRBV29-1 | CSVGFTDTQYF | TGCAGCGTTGGCTTCACAGATACGCAGTATTTT
. | TRBJ2-3 | TRBD1 | TRBV29-1 | CSVVPGQQADTQYF | TGCAGCGTTGTTCCGGGACAGCAAGCAGATACGCAGTATTTT
. | TRBJ1-4 | . | TRBV7-2 | CASSDPGVGEKLFF | TGTGCCAGCAGCGACCCAGGGGTGGGGGAAAAACTGTTTTTT
. | TRBJ2-7 | . | TRBV6-4 | CASSEDLGSYNEQYF | TGTGCCAGCAGTGAAGATTTGGGGTCCTACAATGAGCAGTACTTC
once | TRBJ1-6 | . | TRBV7-2 | CASSLGGGVPLHF | TGTGCCAGCAGCTTGGGCGGGGGGGTTCCCCTCCACTTT
. | TRBJ2-7 | . | TRBV5-1 | CASSPNGGVDEQYF | TGCGCCAGCAGCCCAAACGGAGGGGTGGACGAGCAGTACTTC
. | TRBJ2-3 | . | TRBV9 | CASGSEGYHTDTQYF | TGTGCCAGCGGATCAGAGGGATATCACACAGATACGCAGTATTTT
. | TRBJ1-2 | TRBD1 | TRBV11-1 | CASSLEGRQGEGYTF | TGTGCCAGCAGCTTAGAGGGGCGACAGGGAGAAGGCTACACCTTC
. | TRBJ2-3 | TRBD2 | TRBV27 | CASSFSGGTSTDTQYF | TGTGCCAGCAGTTTTAGCGGGGGCACTAGCACAGATACGCAGTATTTT
. | TRBJ2-1 | TRBD2 | TRBV2 | CASSLRTSAFNEQFF | TGTGCCAGCAGTCTTAGGACTAGCGCCTTCAATGAGCAGTTCTTC
. | TRBJ1-2 | TRBD1 | TRBV15 | CATSRGGTVNYGYTF | TGTGCCACCAGCAGAGGGGGGACAGTCAACTATGGCTACACCTTC
. | TRBJ2-7 | . | TRBV25-1 | CASSPLGEIYEQYF | TGTGCCAGCAGCCCCCTCGGGGAGATATACGAGCAGTACTTC
. | TRBJ2-1 | . | TRBV7-2 | CASSSSNSYNEQFF | TGTGCCAGCAGCTCGTCGAACTCCTACAATGAGCAGTTCTTC
once | TRBJ2-7 | TRBD1 | TRBV12-3/TRBV12-4 | CASVGDSAAYF | TGTGCCAGCGTAGGGGACAGCGCCGCGTACTTC
. | TRBJ2-7 | TRBD1 | TRBV29-1 | CSVGQGSGYEQYF | TGCAGCGTAGGACAGGGGTCAGGCTACGAGCAGTACTTC
. | TRBJ2-1 | . | TRBV10-3 | CAISEDGDNEQFF | TGTGCCATCAGTGAGGACGGAGATAATGAGCAGTTCTTC
few | TRBJ2-7 | . | TRBV15 | CATSRALGYEQYF | TGTGCCACCAGCAGAGCCCTTGGGTACGAGCAGTACTTC
. | TRBJ2-1 | . | TRBV6-2/TRBV6-3 | CASSYSSRDEQFF | TGTGCCAGCAGTTACTCCAGTAGGGATGAGCAGTTCTTC
. | TRBJ1-6 | TRBD1 | TRBV10-3 | CAISESGTDPSSYNSPLHF | TGTGCCATCAGTGAGTCGGGGACAGACCCTAGCTCCTATAATTCACCCCTCCACTTT
few | TRBJ2-7 | . | TRBV4-1 | CASSQDSSSGREQYF | TGCGCCAGCAGCCAAGATTCAAGTTCAGGGAGGGAGCAGTACTTC
. | TRBJ1-1 | . | TRBV29-1 | CSVYTRAEAFF | TGCAGCGTTTACACTCGGGCTGAAGCTTTCTTT
. | TRBJ2-1 | TRBD2 | TRBV6-1 | CASSKLAGSYNEQFF | TGTGCCAGCAGTAAACTAGCGGGCTCCTACAATGAGCAGTTCTTC
once | TRBJ1-1 | . | TRBV5-1 | CASSLGPGRDTEAFF | TGCGCCAGCAGCTTGGGTCCGGGGAGGGACACTGAAGCTTTCTTT
. | TRBJ2-1 | TRBD2 | TRBV11-2 | CASRTSGRKVNEQFF | TGTGCCAGCAGGACTAGCGGGAGGAAGGTTAATGAGCAGTTCTTC
. | TRBJ2-1 | TRBD2 | TRBV7-9 | CASRHLAGYNEQFF | TGTGCCAGCCGCCACCTAGCGGGGTACAATGAGCAGTTCTTC
. | TRBJ2-3 | . | TRBV28 | CASNSQLRTDTQYF | TGTGCCAGCAATTCCCAGTTACGCACAGATACGCAGTATTTT
few | TRBJ2-7 | . | TRBV12-3/TRBV12-4 | CASSLTAPYEQYF | TGTGCCAGCAGTCTGACTGCTCCCTACGAGCAGTACTTC
. | TRBJ2-3 | . | TRBV7-3 | CASSSMAGRADTQYF | TGTGCCAGCAGCTCCATGGCGGGCAGGGCAGATACGCAGTATTTT
many | TRBJ2-7 | TRBD2 | TRBV27 | CASSPGGEQYF | TGTGCCAGCAGTCCGGGGGGCGAGCAGTACTTC
. | TRBJ2-1 | TRBD1 | TRBV28 | CASSLAQTGSDEQFF | TGTGCCAGCAGTTTAGCCCAGACAGGGTCTGATGAGCAGTTCTTC
. | TRBJ2-5 | . | TRBV6-5 | CASCEGVGVEYF | TGTGCCAGTTGCGAGGGCGTGGGGGTAGAGTACTTC
once | TRBJ2-1 | . | TRBV7-9 | CASSSDRTGTARNEQFF | TGTGCCAGCAGCTCCGACCGAACCGGGACCGCCAGGAATGAGCAGTTCTTC